The entry below describes one T cell receptor (beta chain). Its cognate antigen is unknown. This entry comes from a study of cytomegalovirus exposure and HLA in healthy donors. The donors (healthy individuals) were bone marrow donors. The PCR used 60 Vbeta and 13 Jbeta primers. Repertoires were generated with immunoSEQ multiplex PCR, while TCRdb's copy carries only in-frame clones and drops some. The table shows about 130,000 clones, with 83% occurring only once. General study results and limits: Reported results showed that the classifier diagnosed cytomegalovirus status with high specificity and sensitivity. Altogether, 160 or so TCR beta chains were recorded as cytomegalovirus-associated.

The sample was PBMCs. The receptor was isolated from a woman between 35 and 50 years old in good health and CMV-seropositive.

The CDR3 spells CASRETGAGEQYF. DNA for the CDR3: TGTGCCAGCAGAGAGACAGGGGCGGGGGAGCAGTACTTC. The rearrangement joins TRBV28 to TRBJ2-5, with a weak D call TRBD1 (8 bases). CDR1 and CDR2 (germline): MDHEN, SYDVKM. The CDR3 contains 13 residues. V lost 6 bases and J lost 11, with 19 bases in between.